The clone carrying this T cell receptor beta chain came up many times. The antigen remains undetermined. These data originate in a study of blood T cells in healthy people across ages. Study-level findings and limits: Underestimates were what the diversity estimates from one million T cells were considered to be.

The CDR3 runs 12 residues. Germline V lookup: CDR1 SGHDT, CDR2 YYEEEE. Trimming shortened V by 0 bases and J by 7 bases, and 7 bases separated the two germline ends. PCR was performed a second time for about 7 to 12 cycles using a sample-barcoded 5' primer and a J-beta primer mix. TCRdb re-analysed the 5' RACE reads in MiXCR, keeping a single row per CDR3 protein. The sample shows around 1,000,000 distinct CDR3 sequences, 20% to 25% of them seen only once. These records were also assigned to another study, of T cells of mothers and their children. This second study notes: Three healthy Caucasian mothers, along with their six children, served as the donors.

The TCR sequence derives from a girl aged 2 to 9 in good health. The sequenced sample was blood. The chain links TRBV5-6 to TRBJ2-5; the D gene is possibly TRBD2 (6 bases). The CDR3 sequence is CASSLVGGTQYF. The CDR3 DNA reads TGTGCCAGCAGCTTGGTGGGAGGGACCCAGTACTTC.